The rows below give T cell receptor beta chains drawn from one sample of a study of cytotoxic CD8 clonotypes in ibrutinib-treated CLL. Clones were read by immunoSEQ multiplex PCR, and TCRdb kept only the in-frame ones, dropping some. There are roughly 15,000 clones in the sample; 64% occur only once, and approximately 40% lies in the top ten. This material consisted of PBMCs, taken before ibrutinib treatment. These receptors came from a human donor with chronic lymphocytic leukemia. CDR3s include the opening cysteine and the closing phenylalanine or tryptophan. D genes are given only for firm matches. A row's size may be missing; if present it is once, few, many or a size class.

j_gene | d_gene | v_gene | abundance | CDR3aa | CDR3nt
TRBJ1-2 | NA | TRBV5-6 | NA | CASSLETVAAVYGYTF | TGTGCCAGCAGCTTGGAGACAGTAGCGGCTGTCTATGGCTACACCTTC
TRBJ1-5 | TRBD1 | TRBV7-9 | NA | CASSPGQAAQPQHF | TGTGCCAGCAGCCCCGGACAGGCGGCTCAGCCCCAGCATTTT
TRBJ2-5 | TRBD1 | TRBV27 | NA | CASSLRRQGSATQYF | TGTGCCAGCAGTTTACGTAGACAGGGAAGCGCGACCCAGTACTTC
TRBJ1-2 | NA | TRBV2 | NA | CASSPPPGTYGYTF | TGTGCCAGCTCACCACCGCCAGGGACTTATGGCTACACCTTC
TRBJ2-7 | NA | TRBV7-7 | NA | CASSMSEGYEQYF | TGTGCCAGCAGCATGTCAGAGGGCTACGAGCAGTACTTC
TRBJ2-7 | NA | TRBV11-2 | NA | CASSLGTVYEQYF | TGTGCCAGCAGCTTAGGGACAGTCTACGAGCAGTACTTC
TRBJ2-5 | NA | TRBV7-7 | NA | CASSFGAAGALQETQYF | TGTGCCAGCAGCTTTGGGGCGGCGGGGGCCCTTCAAGAGACCCAGTACTTC
TRBJ1-2 | NA | TRBV29-1 | NA | CSVRVGGRDGYTF | TGCAGCGTGAGAGTAGGCGGGAGGGATGGCTACACCTTC
TRBJ2-1 | NA | TRBV10-1 | NA | CASSLGYNEQFF | TGCGCCAGCAGCCTCGGATACAATGAGCAGTTCTTC
TRBJ1-2 | NA | TRBV27 | medium-sized | CASTPISGAHYGYTF | TGTGCCAGCACCCCGATCTCAGGGGCCCACTATGGCTACACCTTC